Listed below are T cell receptor beta chains from one sample, sequenced in a study of blood T cell repertoires in COVID-19. The data were produced by immunoSEQ multiplex PCR, yet TCRdb's version contains in-frame clones alone and is incomplete. The sample shows more than 95,000 clones, 75% to 85% of them seen only once. Sequencing was performed on peripheral blood. The receptors shown here come from a woman aged 70-85 years with acute or convalescent COVID-19. Both conserved end residues are part of each CDR3. D genes are given only for firm matches. Expanded clones get a size class; other rows say once, few or many, or leave the size out.

. . TRBJ2-7 TRBV28 TGTGCCAGCAGTTCAAGAGGCGACGGGTACGAGCAGTACTTC CASSSRGDGYEQYF
. . TRBJ2-3 TRBV4-2 TGTGCCAGCAGCCAAGAAGGAGCGGTCAGGGATACGCAGTATTTT CASSQEGAVRDTQYF
TRBD2 once TRBJ2-3 TRBV15 TGTGCCACCAGCAGAGGGACTAGCGGGCCAAACACAGATACGCAGTATTTT CATSRGTSGPNTDTQYF
. . TRBJ1-1 TRBV5-4 TGTGCCAGCAGCCCTGACCGGGGGTGGACTGAAGCTTTCTTT CASSPDRGWTEAFF
TRBD1 . TRBJ2-3 TRBV19 TGTGCCAGTAGTATGGGGACAGGGAGGGTTAGCACAGATACGCAGTATTTT CASSMGTGRVSTDTQYF
. . TRBJ1-1 TRBV30 TGTGCCTGGACGTCAGGGGACACTGAAGCTTTCTTT CAWTSGDTEAFF
TRBD1 . TRBJ2-2 TRBV5-1 TGCGCCAGCAGCGTCGGACAGGGAGGCACCGGGGAGCTGTTTTTT CASSVGQGGTGELFF
TRBD1 . TRBJ1-1 TRBV24-1 TGTGCCACCAGTGAGGGTGAGGGGGCGACGGAAGCTTTCTTT CATSEGEGATEAFF
TRBD1 . TRBJ1-6 TRBV19 TGTGCCAGTAGGATCGGGACAGCGGATAATTCACCCCTCCACTTT CASRIGTADNSPLHF
. few TRBJ1-1 TRBV28 TGTGCCAGCAGGACAATAACAGGGATGTTGAACACTGAAGCTTTCTTT CASRTITGMLNTEAFF
TRBD2 . TRBJ2-1 TRBV5-5 TGTGCCAGCAGAATAGCGGGGCCTTACAATGAGCAGTTCTTC CASRIAGPYNEQFF
TRBD1 . TRBJ2-3 TRBV28 TGTGCCAGCAGTTTATCCCCTCGGGACAGGGAGTATTTT CASSLSPRDREYF
. . TRBJ2-3 TRBV10-3 TGTGCCATCAGTGAGGCGACAGATACGCAGTATTTT CAISEATDTQYF
TRBD1 once TRBJ2-2 TRBV18 TGTGCCAGCTCACCAACCGGGACAGGGGTAAACACCGGGGAGCTGTTTTTT CASSPTGTGVNTGELFF
. . TRBJ1-1 TRBV5-4 TGTGCCAGCAGCCCCCCGGACAGAAACACTGAAGCTTTCTTT CASSPPDRNTEAFF
. . TRBJ2-1 TRBV10-2 TGCGCCAGCAAGTCCGCAGGTAACAATGAGCAGTTCTTC CASKSAGNNEQFF
. . TRBJ2-3 TRBV9 TGTGCCAGCAGCGCGGGTCGGAGCACAGATACGCAGTATTTT CASSAGRSTDTQYF
. . TRBJ1-5 TRBV11-2 TGTGCCAGCAGCCCAGTCGGGGGGTACCAGCCCCAGCATTTT CASSPVGGYQPQHF
TRBD2 . TRBJ2-7 TRBV6-5 TGTGCCAGCAGCCCCATACGGGAGGTTTACGAGCAGTACTTC CASSPIREVYEQYF
TRBD2 . TRBJ2-7 TRBV18 TGTGCCAGCTCACTTGGGACTAGCGGGAGGATTGGCTACGAGCAGTACTTC CASSLGTSGRIGYEQYF
. . TRBJ1-3 TRBV9 TGTGCCAGCAGCGTCTGGGGAGGGGGAAACACCATATATTTT CASSVWGGGNTIYF
. once TRBJ2-2 TRBV7-2 TGTGCCAGCAGCTTAGGAGTAAGCGGGGAGCTGTTTTTT CASSLGVSGELFF
TRBD1 . TRBJ1-2 TRBV18 TGTGCCAGCTCATACTCCGGGACAGGGGGCGCCTATGGCTACACCTTC CASSYSGTGGAYGYTF
TRBD1 . TRBJ1-1 TRBV9 TGTGCCAGCAGCGGCCGGACAGGGGCGGACACTGAAGCTTTCTTT CASSGRTGADTEAFF
TRBD1 . TRBJ1-4 TRBV28 TGTGCCAGCAGTTTAAACAGGGGAGGCGAAAAACTGTTTTTT CASSLNRGGEKLFF
TRBD1 . TRBJ1-1 TRBV2 TGTGCCAGCAGGCCCAGGGACAGGGGAGTACGAACTGAAGCTTTCTTT CASRPRDRGVRTEAFF
TRBD1 . TRBJ1-2 TRBV7-2 TGTGCCAGCAGCATCCGACCGGGACAGGGTGCCTATGGCTACACCTTC CASSIRPGQGAYGYTF
TRBD2 . TRBJ2-5 TRBV7-2 TGTGCCAGCAGCTCAGATAGCGGGAGTGGTGAGACCCAGTACTTC CASSSDSGSGETQYF
. few TRBJ1-2 TRBV5-4 TGTGCCAGCAGCTTGGTCGGGGGGGCTCACTATGGCTACACCTTC CASSLVGGAHYGYTF
TRBD1 . TRBJ2-2 TRBV5-1 TGCGCCAGCCGGGACAGGCACACCGGGGAGCTGTTTTTT CASRDRHTGELFF
. . TRBJ1-2 TRBV19 TGTGCCAGTAGCGCAGGGAATGGCTACACCTTC CASSAGNGYTF
. . TRBJ1-3 TRBV4-2 TGTGCCAGCAGCCAAGCAGGAGGCTCTGGAAACACCATATATTTT CASSQAGGSGNTIYF
TRBD1 . TRBJ1-3 TRBV5-4 TGTGCCAGCAGCTTCCCTACAGGGGGCGCGAGTGGAAACACCATATATTTT CASSFPTGGASGNTIYF
TRBD2 . TRBJ2-3 TRBV5-4 TGTGCCAGCAGCTGGACTAGCGGGAGAGGGGGATCTAATACGCAGTATTTT CASSWTSGRGGSNTQYF
TRBD2 . TRBJ2-3 TRBV7-2 TGTGCCAGCAGCCCTACTAGCGGGGCCTTAGATACGCAGTATTTT CASSPTSGALDTQYF
TRBD1 once TRBJ2-7 TRBV6-5 TGTGCCAGCAGTTACGACAGGGTAAACGACGAGCAGTACTTC CASSYDRVNDEQYF
. . TRBJ1-2 TRBV9 TGTGCCAGCAGCGTAAACCCCAAATTTAGGACAGCGGCCGGGAACTATGGCTACACCTTC CASSVNPKFRTAAGNYGYTF
TRBD2 . TRBJ2-5 TRBV27 TGTGCCAGCAGTCCTAGCGGGAGGGAAGAGACCCAGTACTTC CASSPSGREETQYF
TRBD2 . TRBJ2-3 TRBV28 TGTGCCAGCACCTCGACTAGCACCGGCACAGATACGCAGTATTTT CASTSTSTGTDTQYF
. . TRBJ2-7 TRBV7-2 TGTGCCAGCAGCCCAAACGGCGGGGTCACTTACGAGCAGTACTTC CASSPNGGVTYEQYF
. . TRBJ1-3 TRBV18 TGTGCCAGCTCACCACCCGGTTCCTCTGGAAACACCATATATTTT CASSPPGSSGNTIYF
TRBD2 . TRBJ2-3 TRBV4-1 TGCGCCAGCAGCCAAGAAAGAGGTCCCGCGGTTACTAGCGGGAGGGGCCCAGATACGCAGTATTTT CASSQERGPAVTSGRGPDTQYF
. . TRBJ2-7 TRBV6-1 TGTGCCAGCAGTGAAGACGTCAGGAGGCCCTACGAGCAGTACTTC CASSEDVRRPYEQYF
TRBD2 . TRBJ2-3 TRBV19 TGTGCCAGTAGCACTACTAGCGGGGGGATCACAGATACGCAGTATTTT CASSTTSGGITDTQYF
TRBD1 . TRBJ1-2 TRBV28 TGTGCCAGCAGCCTGGACAGGTGGTTCTACACCTTC CASSLDRWFYTF
. . TRBJ2-4 TRBV5-8 TGTGCCAGCAGCCGGGCGGGGGCCAAAAACATTCAGTACTTC CASSRAGAKNIQYF
. . TRBJ2-2 TRBV28 TGTGCCAGCAGTTATCGGGGGTCGGTCGGGGAGCTGTTTTTT CASSYRGSVGELFF
TRBD2 . TRBJ2-2 TRBV10-2 TGCGCCAGCAGTGAGCGATCTAGCGGGGGTCTGGAGCTGTTTTTT CASSERSSGGLELFF
TRBD1 . TRBJ2-7 TRBV12-3/TRBV12-4 TGTGCCAGCAGCCGGGACAGCTCCTACGAGCAGTACTTC CASSRDSSYEQYF
. . TRBJ2-2 TRBV4-3 TGCGCCAGCAGCCAAGGCAGGACTCGTACTACCGGGGAGCTGTTTTTT CASSQGRTRTTGELFF
. few TRBJ2-2 TRBV6-5 TGTGCCAGCAGCAACAGGGTTAACACCGGGGAGCTGTTTTTT CASSNRVNTGELFF
. once TRBJ2-3 TRBV7-3 TGTGCCAGCAGCGAACCGGGGGCAGATACGCAGTATTTT CASSEPGADTQYF
. . TRBJ1-2 TRBV5-5 TGTGCCAGCAGCTTGGGTTTTGGGGGGGATCCCTATGGCTACACCTTC CASSLGFGGDPYGYTF
. . TRBJ1-2 TRBV7-2 TGTGCCAGCAGCCCTATCGACTACGGCCCCTATGGCTACACCTTC CASSPIDYGPYGYTF
TRBD1 . TRBJ1-1 TRBV6-2/TRBV6-3 TGTGCCAGCAGTTACCTCCGGGACAGGGGGAACACAGCTTTCTTT CASSYLRDRGNTAFF
TRBD1 few TRBJ1-1 TRBV11-3 TGTGCCAGCAGCCCCGGACAGGGATCCACTGAAGCTTTCTTT CASSPGQGSTEAFF
. once TRBJ1-2 TRBV6-6 TGTGCCACGCGGTCGGGGGTTGCGGCTAACTATGGCTACACCTTC CATRSGVAANYGYTF
. . TRBJ1-5 TRBV7-9 TGTGCCAGCAGCTTATCTGTGGGGGCGATTAATCAGCCCCAGCATTTT CASSLSVGAINQPQHF
TRBD2 . TRBJ2-3 TRBV3-1/TRBV3-2 TGTGCCAGCAGCCCTCGGGGACTAGCGGGAGCGGATACGCAGTATTTT CASSPRGLAGADTQYF